These 15 T cell receptor beta chains came from one sample sequenced in a study of chemoradiotherapy in HPV16-positive cancers. Libraries were prepared by immunoSEQ multiplex PCR; TCRdb keeps only in-frame clonotypes and omits some of them. The table has some 21,000 clones, more than 75% seen once. Sequencing was performed on blood, taken from a patient who underwent chemoradiotherapy. These receptors all stem from a human donor with HPV-associated anogenital cancer.

The rearrangement joins TRBV6-5 to TRBJ1-1, with a tentative D call TRBD1 (5 bases). Germline V gene sequence: CDR1 MNHEY, CDR2 SVGAGI. Trimming removed 6 bases at V and 2 bases at J, with 16 bases between. The CDR3 extends over 15 amino acids. DNA for the CDR3: TGTGCCAGCAGGTCCGTTGGGGGTTTAAACACTGAAGCTTTCTTT. This codes for CASRSVGGLNTEAFF.

V and J are TRBV18 and TRBJ1-5; no clear D. Germline assignment: CDR1 KGHSH and CDR2 LQKENI. CDR3 length: 13 residues. The V end lost 5 bases, the J end lost 7 bases, and 12 bases lay between the germline ends. The CDR3 region has the DNA TGTGCCAGCTCATCCTTTGAGAGCCAGCCCCAGCATTTT. Amino acid sequence: CASSSFESQPQHF.

The rearrangement joins TRBV19 to TRBJ2-7, with D possibly TRBD1 on 6 matching bases. The V gene's germline CDR1 is LNHDA and CDR2 SQIVND (reference sequence). There are 15 residues in the CDR3. V was clipped by 1 base and J by 3 bases, with 13 bases between them. DNA for the CDR3: TGTGCCAGTAGTATAGGGGACAAGGCAGTCTACGAGCAGTACTTC. It yields the protein CASSIGDKAVYEQYF.

The chain joins TRBV5-1 to TRBJ2-2; 14 nucleotides agree with TRBD2. CDR1 SGHRS and CDR2 YFSETQ come from the germline V gene. This CDR3 region has 21 residues. V trimming: 0 bases; J trimming: 5 bases; junction bases outside the gene matches: 15. CDR3 nucleotide sequence: TGCGCCAGCAGCTTGGCAAACTCCGGGACTAGCGGGAGAGGGTTGACCGGGGAGCTGTTTTTT. Protein sequence: CASSLANSGTSGRGLTGELFF.

The V call is TRBV5-1, the J call TRBJ2-5; no firm D call. This CDR3 has 13 residues. Trimming took off 0 bases at V and 0 bases at J, with 3 bases between the two ends. Germline-derived CDR1 and CDR2 are SGHRS and YFSETQ. The CDR3 nucleotides are TGCGCCAGCAGCTTGGAGTACCAAGAGACCCAGTACTTC. This gives the protein CASSLEYQETQYF.

The chain is built from TRBV6-5 and TRBJ1-1; D remains ambiguous. Germline assignment: CDR1 MNHEY and CDR2 SVGAGI. V lost 6 bases and J lost 1, with 9 bases in between. CDR3 size: 13 residues. The CDR3 sequence is CASRSLRNTEAFF. In DNA form, the CDR3 reads TGTGCCAGCAGATCGCTTAGGAACACTGAAGCTTTCTTT.

The CDR3, as DNA: TGCGCCAGCAGCCAAGATCGGGGGCGGGCCCGCTCCTACGAGCAGTACTTC. Residues: CASSQDRGRARSYEQYF. The gene calls are TRBV4-1 and TRBJ2-7; D tentatively fits TRBD1 or TRBD2 (6 bases each). There are 17 residues in the CDR3. V lost 0 bases and J lost 0, with 15 bases in between. CDR1 and CDR2 from the germline V gene are MGHRA and YSYEKL.

The chain is built from TRBV7-2 and TRBJ1-1; tentative D call: TRBD1 (5 bases). Looked up from germline, CDR1 is SGHTA and CDR2 is FQGNSA. The CDR3 contains 13 residues. V was cut by 5 bases and J by 2 bases, with 9 bases left in between. The CDR3 sequence is CASSPGLNTEAFF. CDR3 bases: TGTGCCAGCAGCCCGGGACTAAACACTGAAGCTTTCTTT.

In DNA form, the CDR3 reads TGTGCCAGCAGTTTATCAAGGGCCAACTATGGCTACACCTTC. It translates to CASSLSRANYGYTF. V gene TRBV27 combines with J gene TRBJ1-2; no clear D gene. Germline CDR1 and CDR2: MNHEY and SMNVEV (reference sequence). This CDR3 comprises 14 residues. Trimming removed 0 bases from V and 2 bases from J, with 7 bases in between.

The CDR3 reads CATSRGQSQETQYF. The CDR3 bases are TGTGCCACCAGCCGGGGACAGTCACAAGAGACCCAGTACTTC. This chain links TRBV15 with TRBJ2-5, with 7 bases lining up with TRBD1. The length of the CDR3 is 14 residues. With V trimmed by 5 bases and J by 2 bases, 5 bases remained unmatched. The germline gives CDR1 LNHNV, CDR2 YYDKDF (reference sequence).

V usage is TRBV11-2 and J usage is TRBJ1-2; possibly TRBD1 for D (6 bases). This CDR3 spans 17 amino acids. The V gene lost 2 bases and the J gene lost 4 bases, with 20 bases spanning the gap. Per the germline V gene, CDR1 is SGHAT and CDR2 is FQNNGV. The CDR3 DNA follows: TGTGCCAGCAGCTTACACCCGGGGGCGGATACCTTCTATGGCTACACCTTC. Encoded protein: CASSLHPGADTFYGYTF. The full variable domain, rest sourced from reference TRBV11-2 and TRBJ1-2, is EAGVAQSPRYKIIEKRQSVAFWCNPISGHATLYWYQQILGQGPKLLIQFQNNGVVDDSQLPKDRFSAERLKGVDSTLKIQPAKLEDSAVYLCASSLHPGADTFYGYTFGSGTRLTVV.

This chain connects TRBV19 to TRBJ2-1; D may be TRBD1 (5 bases). Trimming took off 7 bases at V and 4 bases at J, with 14 bases between the two ends. CDR3 length equals 14 residues. Looked up from germline, CDR1 is LNHDA and CDR2 is SQIVND (reference sequence). The CDR3 sequence is CASKGQGFYNEQFF. In DNA form, the CDR3 reads TGTGCCAGTAAAGGGCAGGGATTTTACAATGAGCAGTTCTTC.

The chain has TRBV5-1 and TRBJ2-3, with unresolved D. V lost 0 bases and J 5 bases, leaving 7 bases between the germline ends. Germline V gives CDR1 SGHRS, CDR2 YFSETQ. This CDR3 is built from 13 residues. The DNA for the CDR3 is TGCGCCAGCAGCTTGGGTGGGATAGATACGCAGTATTTT. This encodes CASSLGGIDTQYF.

V and J are TRBV30 and TRBJ1-2; 9 bases map to TRBD1. Germline V lookup: CDR1 GTSNPN, CDR2 SVGIG (reference sequence). The J segment lost 6 bases and the V segment lost 3 bases, leaving 2 bases of the junction unmatched. This CDR3 has 12 residues. CDR3 sequence (DNA): TGTGCCTGGAGGGGACAGGGACATGGCTACACCTTC. It codes for CAWRGQGHGYTF.

On this clone: One end of the junction varies from germline; a read error may be responsible. The chain links TRBV6-4 to TRBJ1-5; 10 bases match TRBD1. Germline V lookup: CDR1 MRHNA, CDR2 SNTAGT. CDR3 size: 16 residues. The CDR3 region has the DNA TGTGCCAGCAGTTACTCGATTGGGACAGGGGAACAGCCCCAGCATTTT. Translating it yields CASSYSIGTGEQPQHF.